The 13 T cell receptor beta chains below were found in one sample sequenced in a study of regulatory T cells in long-lasting Graves disease. Time point denoted: persistent/refractory GD, antithyroid drugs over 5 years with positive TRAb. Extracted PBMC RNA gave rise to the TCR library. Building the TCR beta libraries relied on iRepertoire HTBI primers, and CDR3 regions underwent Arm-PCR. TCRdb called the multiplex PCR reads again in MiXCR, with one record for every CDR3 protein. Of some 440,000 distinct CDR3 sequences in the sample, around 21% are singletons; the top ten hold 7% to 9.5%. The sequencing here drew on peripheral blood mononuclear cells (PBMCs), taken when the disease was refractory, from a patient treated with antithyroid drugs. The receptors derive from a female donor with Graves disease.

Remarks on this clonotype: This may come from a read error, since a much larger clone is one base off. The CDR3: CASSHSGVSGRGGERYF. The CDR3 DNA sequence: TGTGCCAGCAGCCATTCGGGGGTTAGCGGGAGAGGCGGCGAGCGGTACTTC. This rearrangement joins TRBV2 to TRBJ2-7; 9 bases map to TRBD2. The CDR3 has 17 amino acids. Germline loops: CDR1 SNHLY, CDR2 FYNNEI.

The V and J genes are TRBV6-1 and TRBJ1-5; 10 bases are a match to TRBD1. The CDR3 is 16 amino acids. Germline CDR1 reads MNHNS; CDR2 reads SASEGT. Unmatched junction bases numbered 8, after V lost 6 bases and J lost 3 bases. In DNA form, the CDR3 reads TGTGCCAGCAGAGATATGACAGGGGGCTACAATCAGCCCCAGCATTTT. Protein: CASRDMTGGYNQPQHF.

The V and J genes are TRBV6-1 and TRBJ2-7, with D possibly matching TRBD2 (6 bases). CDR3 length: 15 amino acids. Per the germline V gene, CDR1 is MNHNS and CDR2 is SASEGT. V gave up 3 bases and J gave up 2 bases, with 14 bases separating them. As DNA, the CDR3 is TGTGCCAGCAGTGAGGATGCGGGGACCACCTACGAGCAGTACTTC. Its protein is CASSEDAGTTYEQYF.

This clonotype was recorded at least ten times. The chain recombines TRBV10-3 with TRBJ1-1, with 7 bases fitting TRBD1. Trimming at V came to 7 bases and at J to 5 bases, leaving 10 bases not matched to a gene. The germline CDR1 and CDR2 sequences are ENHRY and SYGVKD. The CDR3 is 14 residues long. This chain's CDR3 is CAIKGQVEGTEAFF. CDR3 nucleotides: TGTGCCATCAAAGGACAGGTCGAAGGGACTGAAGCTTTCTTT.

In its sample, this clonotype was seen many times. The J gene is TRBJ2-7, the V gene TRBV12-3 or TRBV12-4; D is undetermined. V was cut by 6 bases and J by 1 base, with 10 bases left in between. The CDR3 contains 13 residues. The CDR3 here is CASSWTLSYEQYF. CDR3 in DNA: TGTGCCAGCAGCTGGACCCTGTCCTACGAGCAGTACTTC.

The chain is built from TRBV7-8 and TRBJ2-2, with TRBD1 matching 11 bases. The V and J ends lost 5 bases and 3 bases, in that order; junction bases with no gene match: 8. The CDR3 has 17 residues. Germline CDR1 SGHVS, CDR2 FQNEAQ. The DNA for the CDR3 is TGTGCCAGCAGCATCCCAAGGGGACAGGGGGACACCGGGGAGCTGTTTTTT. This gives the protein CASSIPRGQGDTGELFF.

The chain employs TRBV6-1 and TRBJ2-4; D might be TRBD2 (6 bases). The CDR3 extends over 14 amino acids. Germline assignment: CDR1 MNHNS and CDR2 SASEGT. The V and J ends lost 8 bases and 7 bases respectively, with 18 bases between them. The CDR3 DNA reads as TGTGCCAGCCGAGAAGGAGGAGGAGGGAACATTCAGTACTTC. Its protein product is CASREGGGGNIQYF.

This clonotype was counted a few times. The chain is built from TRBV20-1 and TRBJ2-7; D is uncertain. V shed 3 bases and J shed 1 base, with 13 bases lying between them. This CDR3 is 14 amino acids long. The V gene's germline CDR1 is DFQATT and CDR2 SNEGSKA (reference sequence). The CDR3 DNA is TGCAGTGCTAGTGGCGGTAGCCTATCCTACGAGCAGTACTTC. This translates into CSASGGSLSYEQYF.

This clonotype was seen only a few times. V and J are TRBV7-2 and TRBJ1-1, with D possibly being TRBD1 (5 bases). Germline V lookup: CDR1 SGHTA, CDR2 FQGNSA. The CDR3 has 14 amino acids. Trimming pared 5 bases from V and 5 bases from J, leaving 15 bases between. CDR3 residues: CASSPLAGKTEAFF. CDR3 nucleotide sequence: TGTGCCAGCAGCCCATTGGCAGGGAAAACTGAAGCTTTCTTT.

The rearrangement uses TRBV15 and TRBJ2-2, with D maybe TRBD1 (5 bases). The V gene lost 2 bases and the J gene lost 5 bases, with 15 bases spanning the gap. Germline values: CDR1 LNHNV, CDR2 YYDKDF (reference sequence). This CDR3 contains 16 residues. The CDR3 region is CATSRFQGAKTGELFF. CDR3 nucleotide sequence: TGTGCCACCAGCAGATTCCAGGGTGCCAAGACCGGGGAGCTGTTTTTT.

This clonotype was seen at least ten times. The chain carries TRBV10-1 and TRBJ1-5; the D is unclear. The V end lost 7 bases, the J end lost 6 bases, and 16 bases lay between the germline ends. The CDR3 consists of 14 residues. The germline CDR1 and CDR2 sequences are WNHNN and SYGVQD (reference sequence). In DNA form, the CDR3 reads TGCGCCAGCACATTAGTATGGGGTATTCAGCCCCAGCATTTT. It translates to CASTLVWGIQPQHF.

This clonotype was detected a few times. The chain joins TRBV29-1 to TRBJ1-2; 7 nucleotides agree with TRBD1. The CDR3 contains 13 residues. V was clipped by 1 base and J by 5 bases; unmatched bases: 4. Germline V CDR1 and CDR2: SQVTM, ANQGSEA. DNA for the CDR3: TGCAGCGTTGAAGCGGGGACAGAGTATGGCTACACCTTC. Amino acid sequence: CSVEAGTEYGYTF.

The chain has TRBV19 and TRBJ2-2, with TRBD1 as a possible D gene (6 bases). This CDR3 spans 14 amino acids. CDR1 and CDR2 from the germline V gene are LNHDA and SQIVND (reference sequence). V was pared by 2 bases and J by 7 bases, with 11 bases between. Here the CDR3 DNA reads TGTGCCAGTAGTATAAGACAGGTGAACGGGGAGCTGTTTTTT. Its translation: CASSIRQVNGELFF.